This record covers a single T cell receptor beta chain. As yet, its antigen is unknown. This specimen comes from a study of blood T cells in healthy people across ages. A sample-barcoded 5' primer and a J-beta primer mix were used in a second PCR of about 6 to 12 cycles. MiXCR, applied by TCRdb to the 5' RACE reads, yields one record per CDR3 protein. This sample carries hundreds of thousands of distinct CDR3 sequences, over 40% of them seen once, and the ten largest clones take 13%. Study observations and caveats: PBMCs were not sorted, which prevented a conclusive comparison of naive versus antigen-experienced cells.

Drawn from each donor were 8.5 to 10 milliliters of peripheral blood. CDR1 and CDR2 (germline): SGHDT, YYEEEE. With 0 bases removed from V and 3 bases from J, the gap between germline ends came to 11 bases. This CDR3 is built from 15 residues. The chain combines TRBV5-6 with TRBJ2-3; D is possibly TRBD1 or TRBD2 (5 bases each). Material for sequencing was blood. The TCR was taken from a woman of 80 years or more in good health. CDR3 nucleotide sequence: TGTGCCAGCAGCTTGGGGGACCGTAAAACAGATACGCAGTATTTT. Translating gives CASSLGDRKTDTQYF.